One sample yielded the 29 T cell receptor beta chains listed below, sequenced in a study of shared clonotypes between healthy human individuals. Data came from immunoSEQ multiplex PCR; TCRdb stores just in-frame clones and leaves some out. This table holds about 2.2 million clones, approximately 94% found once. Terminally differentiated effector memory CD45RA+ cells were excluded from the naive CD8 cells, which were CD45RO-negative and positively selected for CCR7. The sequencing sample was made of naive CD8+ T cells from PBMCs. The receptors derive from a young man in good health. Some clones in this sample may be carry-over from other donors' samples.

V gene TRBV6-1 combines with J gene TRBJ2-7, with TRBD2 as a possible D gene (5 bases). V was trimmed by 11 bases and J by 2 bases, leaving 13 bases between them. The CDR3 runs to 12 residues. The germline CDR1 and CDR2 sequences are MNHNS and SASEGT. For the CDR3, the DNA is TGTGCCGTTGGACTTGGGGCCTACGAGCAGTACTTC. This translates into CAVGLGAYEQYF.

The rearrangement uses TRBV20-1 and TRBJ2-3; maybe TRBD2 (5 bases). The CDR3 is 10 residues long. Germline values: CDR1 DFQATT, CDR2 SNEGSKA (reference sequence). With 7 bases removed from V and 4 bases from J, the gap between germline ends came to 6 bases. As DNA, the CDR3 is TGCAGTGGAGGGCCAGATACGCAGTATTTT. It yields the protein CSGGPDTQYF.

V and J are TRBV4-3 and TRBJ2-7; D possibly uses TRBD1 or TRBD2 (5 bases each). CDR3 size: 15 residues. Germline CDR1 reads LGHNA; CDR2 reads YSLEER. V gave up 2 bases and J gave up 5 bases, with 16 bases separating them. DNA of the CDR3: TGCGCCAGCAGCCAAACAACCGGGACCCCGGACGAGCAGTACTTC. This sequence encodes CASSQTTGTPDEQYF.

The rearrangement links TRBV27 to TRBJ2-7; the match to TRBD2 covers 9 bases. The V gene's germline CDR1 is MNHEY and CDR2 SMNVEV (reference sequence). The CDR3 has 13 amino acids. V gave up 3 bases and J gave up 7 bases; unmatched junction bases: 4. The CDR3 protein is CASSFQAGGEQYF. The CDR3, as DNA: TGTGCCAGCAGTTTTCAAGCGGGAGGTGAGCAGTACTTC.

The rearrangement links TRBV27 to TRBJ2-7; the D gene could be TRBD1 or TRBD2 (5 bases each). The CDR3 spans 15 residues. Per the germline V gene, CDR1 is MNHEY and CDR2 is SMNVEV (reference sequence). The germline V and J ends were trimmed by 4 bases and 3 bases, with 16 bases remaining between them. CDR3 loop: CASSSEGTSLYEQYF. The CDR3 coding sequence is TGTGCCAGCAGTTCTGAGGGGACCTCCCTCTACGAGCAGTACTTC.

The V and J genes are TRBV4-3 and TRBJ2-1; no reliable D call. Between the trimmed V and J ends, which lost 1 base and 7 bases, there was a span of 8 bases. Germline V CDR1 and CDR2: LGHNA, YSLEER. The CDR3 contains 13 residues. DNA for the CDR3: TGCGCCAGCAGCCAAGGGGTGACTAATGAGCAGTTCTTC. Its translation: CASSQGVTNEQFF.

The chain joins TRBV30 to TRBJ1-2, with D perhaps matching TRBD1 (5 bases). The CDR3 length is 14 residues. Deletions cut 0 bases from V and 4 bases from J, with 12 bases between. CDR1 is GTSNPN, CDR2 SVGIG, per germline (reference sequence). CDR3 sequence reads: CAWSVLGRIYGYTF. The CDR3 nucleotides read TGTGCCTGGAGTGTACTGGGACGGATCTATGGCTACACCTTC. Combining the CDR3 with reference TRBV30 and TRBJ1-2 gives the whole variable domain SQTIHQWPATLVQPVGSPLSLECTVEGTSNPNLYWYRQAAGRGLQLLFYSVGIGQISSEVPQNLSASRPQDRQFILSSKKLLLSDSGFYLCAWSVLGRIYGYTFGSGTRLTVV.

The rearrangement links TRBV27 to TRBJ1-2; a weak D match, TRBD1 (5 bases). The V and J ends lost 8 bases and 4 bases respectively, with 17 bases between them. The CDR3 runs 14 residues. Germline V gene data show CDR1 as MNHEY and CDR2 as SMNVEV (reference sequence). CDR3 protein: CASSSRGTGYGYTF. The DNA of the CDR3 is TGTGCCAGCTCATCGCGGGGCACGGGCTATGGCTACACCTTC.

This clone has just one count. This chain connects TRBV16 to TRBJ1-5; a weak D match, TRBD1 (6 bases). Germline-derived CDR1 and CDR2 are KGHSY and FQNENV. The ends were cut back, 2 bases at V and 6 bases at J, with 17 bases in the middle. This CDR3 contains 16 residues. The CDR3 region has the DNA TGTGCCAGCAGCCAAGGGTCTACAGGGAGGGGTCAGCCCCAGCATTTT. This translates into CASSQGSTGRGQPQHF.

The rearrangement links TRBV7-8 to TRBJ2-7; 9 nucleotides agree with TRBD1. The CDR3 has 15 residues. Per the germline V gene, CDR1 is SGHVS and CDR2 is FQNEAQ. The ends lost 5 bases at V and 3 bases at J; junction bases unmatched: 8. CDR3 sequence: CASSQGQGIIYEQYF. CDR3 nucleotides: TGTGCCAGCAGCCAAGGACAGGGGATCATCTACGAGCAGTACTTC.

CDR3 nucleotide sequence: TGTGCCAGCAGCTCGGGACTAGCGGGAGCCATCTCCTACAATGAGCAGTTCTTC. This translates into CASSSGLAGAISYNEQFF. This sequence joins TRBV7-9 and TRBJ2-1; TRBD2 matches at 14 bases. Trimming removed 4 bases from V and 0 bases from J; junction bases left unmatched: 5. The CDR3 spans 18 residues. Per the germline V gene, CDR1 is SEHNR and CDR2 is FQNEAQ (reference sequence).

The chain is built from TRBV19 and TRBJ2-7; 8 nucleotides agree with TRBD2. The CDR3 spans 14 residues. Looked up from germline, CDR1 is LNHDA and CDR2 is SQIVND (reference sequence). V was pared by 6 bases and J by 3 bases, with 7 bases of the junction left unmatched. CDR3 sequence: CASSPEREIYEQYF. DNA for the CDR3: TGTGCCAGTAGCCCAGAGCGGGAGATCTACGAGCAGTACTTC.

J is TRBJ2-1 and V is TRBV2; the D gene is possibly TRBD2 (5 bases). V was trimmed by 11 bases and J by 3 bases, leaving 17 bases between them. Germline CDR1 is SNHLY and CDR2 is FYNNEI. The CDR3 is 14 residues long. The CDR3 nucleotides are TGTGCCGCAGCAGTAAACGGGGTCTACAATGAGCAGTTCTTC. This codes for CAAAVNGVYNEQFF. The full variable domain, rest sourced from reference TRBV2 and TRBJ2-1, is EPEVTQTPSHQVTQMGQEVILRCVPISNHLYFYWYRQILGQKVEFLVSFYNNEISEKSEIFDDQFSVERPDGSNFTLKIRSTKLEDSAMYFCAAAVNGVYNEQFFGPGTRLTVL.

V is TRBV29-1 and J is TRBJ1-2, with D possibly being TRBD1 (5 bases). This CDR3 is built from 16 residues. Germline V lookup: CDR1 SQVTM, CDR2 ANQGSEA. Trimming pared 3 bases from V and 0 bases from J, leaving 17 bases between. Here the CDR3 DNA reads TGCAGCGTTGAGGGGGTCAGTGAGGGATCTAACTATGGCTACACCTTC. Its translation is CSVEGVSEGSNYGYTF.

V usage is TRBV15 and J usage is TRBJ2-7, with D tentatively TRBD2 (6 bases). CDR1 and CDR2 (germline): LNHNV, YYDKDF (reference sequence). Deletions cut 0 bases from V and 5 bases from J, with 14 bases between. This CDR3 contains 15 residues. CDR3 nucleotides: TGTGCCACCAGCAGAGATGTAGGCGGGATCGACGAGCAGTACTTC. Its translation: CATSRDVGGIDEQYF.

The rearrangement joins TRBV10-3 to TRBJ2-2; TRBD2 matches at 11 bases. Trimming took 2 bases from V and 9 from J; bases not matched to a gene: 17. The germline V gene has CDR1 ENHRY and CDR2 SYGVKD. The CDR3 contains 19 residues. CDR3 in amino acids: CAISEVLAGGRLSGRELFF. The CDR3 nucleotides read TGTGCCATCAGTGAGGTCTTAGCGGGAGGGCGCCTGAGCGGAAGGGAGCTGTTTTTT.

V is TRBV15 and J is TRBJ2-7, with 8 bases matching TRBD2. V lost 3 bases and J lost 4; bases outside the gene matches: 5. This CDR3 is built from 14 residues. Germline CDR1 LNHNV, CDR2 YYDKDF (reference sequence). CDR3 residues: CATSSSGTRYEQYF. The CDR3 DNA is TGTGCCACCAGCAGCTCCGGGACTAGATACGAGCAGTACTTC.

The chain joins TRBV7-2 to TRBJ2-7; unclear D gene. V was shortened by 5 bases and J by 2 bases, with 10 bases between the two germline ends. Germline CDR1 and CDR2: SGHTA and FQGNSA. The CDR3 consists of 13 residues. This CDR3 is CASSTIAAYEQYF. CDR3 DNA sequence: TGTGCCAGCAGCACTATAGCAGCCTACGAGCAGTACTTC.

The chain links TRBV6-6 to TRBJ2-3, with no clear D. Germline V gives CDR1 MNHNY, CDR2 SVGAGI (reference sequence). This CDR3 is 13 amino acids long. Trimming left V 2 bases short and J 6 bases short, with 9 bases between. CDR3 sequence: CASSYRPIDTQYF. The CDR3, as DNA: TGTGCCAGCAGTTACAGACCCATCGATACGCAGTATTTT.

The rearrangement uses TRBV30 and TRBJ2-7; D is tentatively TRBD1 or TRBD2 (5 bases each). The CDR3 is 14 amino acids. Trimming took 3 bases from V and 5 from J, leaving 17 bases between them. CDR1 is GTSNPN and CDR2 is SVGIG in the germline V gene (reference sequence). CDR3: CAWRVWGNLDEQYF. CDR3 nucleotide sequence: TGTGCCTGGAGGGTTTGGGGGAACCTAGACGAGCAGTACTTC.

V gene TRBV7-9 combines with J gene TRBJ2-5; 9 bases are a match to TRBD1. Losses at the gene ends were 2 bases for V and 5 bases for J; bases not matched to a gene: 6. The CDR3 totals 15 residues. Germline values: CDR1 SEHNR, CDR2 FQNEAQ (reference sequence). Here the CDR3 DNA reads TGTGCCAGCAGCTTACCGGACAGGGGAGATGAGACCCAGTACTTC. It yields the protein CASSLPDRGDETQYF.

The V gene is TRBV7-9, the J gene TRBJ1-2; D is undetermined. The V and J ends lost 4 bases and 3 bases respectively, with 9 bases between them. CDR1 and CDR2 (germline): SEHNR, FQNEAQ (reference sequence). This CDR3 is 13 amino acids long. CDR3 in amino acids: CASSYSGDYGYTF. CDR3 bases: TGTGCCAGCAGCTACTCAGGAGACTATGGCTACACCTTC.

As concerns this clone: The identical CDR3 is also encoded by other nucleotide sequences in the sample. The gene calls are TRBV27 and TRBJ1-1, with 8 bases that match TRBD1. CDR1 is MNHEY, CDR2 SMNVEV, per germline (reference sequence). The J segment lost 2 bases and the V segment lost 6 bases, leaving 5 bases of the junction unmatched. The CDR3 has 14 residues. The CDR3: CASSPDRGNTEAFF. The CDR3 coding sequence is TGTGCCAGCAGCCCCGACAGGGGCAACACTGAAGCTTTCTTT.

This rearrangement joins TRBV6-1 to TRBJ1-4, with no clear D. CDR3 length: 18 amino acids. CDR1 MNHNS and CDR2 SASEGT come from the germline V gene. The V end was cut by 0 bases, the J end by 3 bases, with 17 bases between. DNA for the CDR3: TGTGCCAGCAGTGAAGCCGGGGAATATAGGTTTCCTAATGAAAAACTGTTTTTT. Its translation is CASSEAGEYRFPNEKLFF.

The gene calls are TRBV11-2 and TRBJ1-1, with D tentatively TRBD1 (5 bases). V was shortened by 2 bases and J by 3 bases, with 13 bases between the two germline ends. The CDR3 spans 15 residues. CDR1 is SGHAT, CDR2 FQNNGV, per germline. This chain's CDR3 is CASSLNWGRDTEAFF. For the CDR3, the DNA is TGTGCCAGCAGCTTAAATTGGGGCCGAGACACTGAAGCTTTCTTT.

The chain carries TRBV4-1 and TRBJ1-2; 8 positions match TRBD1. Trimming at V came to 2 bases and at J to 6 bases, leaving 11 bases not matched to a gene. The CDR3 sequence is 16 residues long. The germline V gene encodes CDR1 MGHRA and CDR2 YSYEKL. CDR3 residues: CASSQPYLQGAHGYTF. The CDR3, as DNA: TGCGCCAGCAGCCAACCATATCTCCAGGGGGCTCATGGCTACACCTTC.

The CDR3: CASSEVTAGAPYEQYF. CDR3 sequence (DNA): TGTGCCAGCAGTGAAGTTACAGCGGGAGCCCCCTACGAGCAGTACTTC. The V gene is TRBV2, the J gene TRBJ2-7, with 8 bases lining up with TRBD2. Germline V gene lookup returns CDR1 SNHLY and CDR2 FYNNEI. The CDR3 has 16 residues. V lost 1 base, J lost 2 bases, and 7 bases stayed unmatched. The full variable domain, rest sourced from reference TRBV2 and TRBJ2-7, is EPEVTQTPSHQVTQMGQEVILRCVPISNHLYFYWYRQILGQKVEFLVSFYNNEISEKSEIFDDQFSVERPDGSNFTLKIRSTKLEDSAMYFCASSEVTAGAPYEQYFGPGTRLTVT.

The chain recombines TRBV18 with TRBJ2-3; D call uncertain. In germline, CDR1 is KGHSH, CDR2 LQKENI. This CDR3 is 14 amino acids long. The V end lost 3 bases, the J end lost 2 bases, and 9 bases lay between the germline ends. CDR3 sequence: CASSPGPDTDTQYF. As DNA, the CDR3 is TGTGCCAGCTCACCCGGGCCAGACACAGATACGCAGTATTTT.

V is TRBV9 and J is TRBJ1-1; weak D call: TRBD1 (5 bases). The CDR3 has 17 residues. Trimming stripped 0 bases from V and 1 base from J, with 16 bases between. The germline V gene encodes CDR1 SGDLS and CDR2 YYNGEE. For the CDR3, the DNA is TGTGCCAGCAGCGTAGTCAGTGCGGGGCGGTCGAACACTGAAGCTTTCTTT. This gives the protein CASSVVSAGRSNTEAFF.